A selection of T cell receptor beta chains follows, all from one sample in a study of vaccination and CD4 T cells after COVID-19. TCRdb ran MiXCR on the PCR reads and lists one entry per CDR3 protein. This table holds 10,000 to 15,000 distinct CDR3 sequences, 61% found once. These receptors' targets are unknown. Sequencing input: CD4+ T cells from blood, cultured in vitro. All receptors derive from a human donor who had recovered from COVID-19. Each CDR3 is given with its conserved first and last residue. A D gene is named only where the DNA matches it firmly. For some rows the clone size is stated as once, few or many, or as a class when expanded; others skip it.

length	size	D	J	V	DNA	CDR3
13	-	TRBD1	TRBJ1-1	TRBV20-1	TGCAGTGCTGGGGACAGGGGATACACTGAAGCTTTCTTT	CSAGDRGYTEAFF
13	-	-	TRBJ1-2	TRBV29-1	TGCAGCGTTGAAGACGGCGGGGCGCGCGGCTACACCTTC	CSVEDGGARGYTF
15	-	-	TRBJ2-2	TRBV11-1	TGTGCCAGCAGCGCGCCGACCCATCGGAACGGGGAGCTGTTTTTT	CASSAPTHRNGELFF
13	-	-	TRBJ1-1	TRBV2	TGTGGCAGCAGTAACCAGGGCGTCGCTGAAGCTTTCTTT	CGSSNQGVAEAFF
16	few	-	TRBJ2-1	TRBV19	TGTGCCAGTAGCCAAGGTCTAGGGGTAGCCTACAATGAGCAGTTCTTC	CASSQGLGVAYNEQFF
14	-	TRBD1	TRBJ1-2	TRBV27	TGTGCCATCCCTCCGTGGGACAGGGGTTATGGCTACACCTTC	CAIPPWDRGYGYTF
14	-	-	TRBJ1-5	TRBV2	TGTGCCAGCAGTGGACAGATTAGCAATCAGCCCCAGCATTTT	CASSGQISNQPQHF
15	-	TRBD1	TRBJ1-5	TRBV6-1	TGTGCCAGCAGTCAAGGACAGGGTCGAAATCAGCCCCAGCATTTT	CASSQGQGRNQPQHF
14	-	TRBD1	TRBJ1-2	TRBV9	TGTGCCAGCAGCCCCGGACAGGGGGGCTATGGCTACACCTTC	CASSPGQGGYGYTF
16	few	-	TRBJ2-1	TRBV20-1	TGCAGTGCTAGAGCGCGTTCGGGGTACTCCTACAATGAGCAGTTCTTC	CSARARSGYSYNEQFF
13	-	-	TRBJ1-2	TRBV30	TGTGCCTGGAGTGTCGGGGATTCGGTGGGCTACACCTTC	CAWSVGDSVGYTF
15	few	-	TRBJ1-5	TRBV6-2/TRBV6-3	TGTGCCAGCAGTTACCCCAAGGGAAGCAATCAGCCCCAGCATTTT	CASSYPKGSNQPQHF
16	-	-	TRBJ2-5	TRBV15	TGTGCCACCAGCAGTTCCCAGGGGAGTGGGCAAGAGACCCAGTACTTC	CATSSSQGSGQETQYF
18	-	TRBD2	TRBJ2-2	TRBV20-1	TGCAGTGCTAGAGATCGTGCTAGCGGGACCGCGGGGACCGGGGAGCTGTTTTTT	CSARDRASGTAGTGELFF
12	-	-	TRBJ2-3	TRBV19	TGTGCCAGCCGCCGGGACACAGATACGCAGTATTTT	CASRRDTDTQYF
15	-	-	TRBJ2-7	TRBV7-2	TGTGCCAGCAGCTTAGACAACAGGGGGAGGGACGAGCAGTACTTC	CASSLDNRGRDEQYF